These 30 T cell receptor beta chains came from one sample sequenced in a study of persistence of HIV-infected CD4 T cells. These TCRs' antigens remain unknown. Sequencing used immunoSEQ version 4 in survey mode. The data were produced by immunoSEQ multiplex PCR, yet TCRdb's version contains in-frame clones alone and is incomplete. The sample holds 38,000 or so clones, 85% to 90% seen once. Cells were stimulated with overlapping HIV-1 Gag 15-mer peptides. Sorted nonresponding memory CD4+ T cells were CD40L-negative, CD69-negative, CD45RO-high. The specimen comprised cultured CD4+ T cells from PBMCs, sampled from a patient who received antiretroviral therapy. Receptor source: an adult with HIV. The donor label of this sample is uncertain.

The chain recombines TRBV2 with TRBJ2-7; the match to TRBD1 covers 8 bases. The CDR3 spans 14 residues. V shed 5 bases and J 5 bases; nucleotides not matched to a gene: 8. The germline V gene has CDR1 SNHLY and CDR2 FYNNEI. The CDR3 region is CASSWQGALDEQYF. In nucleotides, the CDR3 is TGTGCCAGCAGTTGGCAGGGGGCACTTGACGAGCAGTACTTC.

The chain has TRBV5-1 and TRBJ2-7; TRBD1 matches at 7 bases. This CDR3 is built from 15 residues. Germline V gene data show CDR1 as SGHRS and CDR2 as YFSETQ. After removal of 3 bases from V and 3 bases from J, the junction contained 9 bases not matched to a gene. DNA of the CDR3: TGCGCCAGCAGCTCGATGACAGGGTTTTACTACGAGCAGTACTTC. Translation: CASSSMTGFYYEQYF.

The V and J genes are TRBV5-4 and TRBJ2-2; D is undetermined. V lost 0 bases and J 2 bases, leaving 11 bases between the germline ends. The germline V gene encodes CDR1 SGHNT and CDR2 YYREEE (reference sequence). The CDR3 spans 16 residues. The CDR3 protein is CASSLARGFNTGELFF. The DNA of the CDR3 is TGTGCCAGCAGCTTGGCCCGAGGATTCAACACCGGGGAGCTGTTTTTT. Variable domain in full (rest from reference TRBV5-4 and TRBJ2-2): ETGVTQSPTHLIKTRGQQVTLRCSSQSGHNTVSWYQQALGQGPQFIFQYYREEENGRGNFPPRFSGLQFPNYSSELNVNALELDDSALYLCASSLARGFNTGELFFGEGSRLTVL.

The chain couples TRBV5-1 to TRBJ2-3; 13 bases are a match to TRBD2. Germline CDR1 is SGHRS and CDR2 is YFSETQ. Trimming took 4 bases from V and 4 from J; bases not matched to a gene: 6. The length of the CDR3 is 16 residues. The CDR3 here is CASSGTGTSGADTQYF. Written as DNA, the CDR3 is TGCGCCAGCAGCGGCACCGGGACTAGCGGGGCAGATACGCAGTATTTT. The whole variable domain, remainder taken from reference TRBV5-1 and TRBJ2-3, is KAGVTQTPRYLIKTRGQQVTLSCSPISGHRSVSWYQQTPGQGLQFLFEYFSETQRNKGNFPGRFSGRQFSNSRSEMNVSTLELGDSALYLCASSGTGTSGADTQYFGPGTRLTVL.

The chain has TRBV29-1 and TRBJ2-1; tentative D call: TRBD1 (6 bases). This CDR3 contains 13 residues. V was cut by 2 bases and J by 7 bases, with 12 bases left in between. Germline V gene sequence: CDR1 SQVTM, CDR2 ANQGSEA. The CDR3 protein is CSVEQGSFNEQFF. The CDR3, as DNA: TGCAGCGTTGAACAGGGGAGTTTTAATGAGCAGTTCTTC.

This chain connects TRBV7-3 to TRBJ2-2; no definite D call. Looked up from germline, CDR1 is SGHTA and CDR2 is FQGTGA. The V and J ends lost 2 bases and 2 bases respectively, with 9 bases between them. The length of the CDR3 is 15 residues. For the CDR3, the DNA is TGTGCCAGCAGCTTAGCTCGCGGAAACACCGGGGAGCTGTTTTTT. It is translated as CASSLARGNTGELFF.

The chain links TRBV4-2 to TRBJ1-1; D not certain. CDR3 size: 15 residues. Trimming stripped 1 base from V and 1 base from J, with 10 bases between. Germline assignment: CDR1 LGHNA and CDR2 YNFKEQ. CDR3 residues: CASSQGEGGNTEAFF. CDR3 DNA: TGTGCCAGCAGCCAAGGAGAGGGAGGGAACACTGAAGCTTTCTTT.

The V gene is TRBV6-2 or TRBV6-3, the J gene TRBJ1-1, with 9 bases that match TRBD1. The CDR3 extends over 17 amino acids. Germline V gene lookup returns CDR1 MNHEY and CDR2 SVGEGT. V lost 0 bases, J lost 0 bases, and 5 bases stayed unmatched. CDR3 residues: CASSYSGQGILNTEAFF. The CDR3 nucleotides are TGTGCCAGCAGTTACTCGGGACAGGGAATTTTGAACACTGAAGCTTTCTTT.

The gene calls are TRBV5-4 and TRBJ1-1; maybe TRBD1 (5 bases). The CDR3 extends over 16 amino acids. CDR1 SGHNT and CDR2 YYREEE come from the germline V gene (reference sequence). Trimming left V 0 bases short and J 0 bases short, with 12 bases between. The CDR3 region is CASSLVGGSLNTEAFF. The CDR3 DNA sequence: TGTGCCAGCAGCTTGGTCGGGGGATCCCTGAACACTGAAGCTTTCTTT.

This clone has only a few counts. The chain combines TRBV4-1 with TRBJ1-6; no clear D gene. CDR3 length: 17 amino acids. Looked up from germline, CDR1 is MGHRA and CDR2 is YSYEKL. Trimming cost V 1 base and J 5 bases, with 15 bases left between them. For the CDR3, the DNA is TGCGCCAGCAGCCAAGTACCTCCGCCAGCCAATAATTCACCCCTCCACTTT. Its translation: CASSQVPPPANNSPLHF.

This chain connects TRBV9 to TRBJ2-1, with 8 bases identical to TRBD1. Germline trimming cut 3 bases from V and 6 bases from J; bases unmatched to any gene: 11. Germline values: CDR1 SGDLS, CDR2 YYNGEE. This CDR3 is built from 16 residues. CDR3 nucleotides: TGTGCCAGCAGCGCATACGGACAGGGCTTTCTCAATGAGCAGTTCTTC. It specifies CASSAYGQGFLNEQFF.

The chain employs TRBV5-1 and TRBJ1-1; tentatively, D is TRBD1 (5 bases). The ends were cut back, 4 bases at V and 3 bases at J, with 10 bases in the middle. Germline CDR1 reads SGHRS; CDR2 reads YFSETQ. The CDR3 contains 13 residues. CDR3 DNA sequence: TGCGCCAGCAGCACCTGGGGCGACACTGAAGCTTTCTTT. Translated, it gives CASSTWGDTEAFF.

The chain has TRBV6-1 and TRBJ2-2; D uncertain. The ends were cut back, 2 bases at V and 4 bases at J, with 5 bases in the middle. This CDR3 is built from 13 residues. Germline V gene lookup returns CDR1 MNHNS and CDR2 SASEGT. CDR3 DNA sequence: TGTGCCAGCAGTGAATTGGGCACCGGGGAGCTGTTTTTT. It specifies CASSELGTGELFF.

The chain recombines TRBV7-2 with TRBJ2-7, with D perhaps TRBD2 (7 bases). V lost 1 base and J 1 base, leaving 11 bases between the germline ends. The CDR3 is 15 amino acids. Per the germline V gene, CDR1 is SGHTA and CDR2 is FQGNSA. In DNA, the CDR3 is TGTGCCAGCAGCTTAGTGGGGGGGCCATCCTACGAGCAGTACTTC. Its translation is CASSLVGGPSYEQYF. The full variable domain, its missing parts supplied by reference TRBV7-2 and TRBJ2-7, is GAGVSQSPSNKVTEKGKDVELRCDPISGHTALYWYRQSLGQGLEFLIYFQGNSAPDKSGLPSDRFSAERTGGSVSTLTIQRTQQEDSAVYLCASSLVGGPSYEQYFGPGTRLTVT.

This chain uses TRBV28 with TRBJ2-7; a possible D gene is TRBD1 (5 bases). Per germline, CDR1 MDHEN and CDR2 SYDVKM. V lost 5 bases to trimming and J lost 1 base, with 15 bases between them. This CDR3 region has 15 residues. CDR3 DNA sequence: TGTGCCAGCAGTCGTGGACACCTTGGATCCTACGAGCAGTACTTC. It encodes CASSRGHLGSYEQYF.

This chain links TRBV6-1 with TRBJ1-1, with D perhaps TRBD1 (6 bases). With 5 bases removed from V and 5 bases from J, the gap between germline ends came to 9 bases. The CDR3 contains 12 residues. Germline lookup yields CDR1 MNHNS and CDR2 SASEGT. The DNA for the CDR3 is TGTGCCAGCAGTTCCACAGGGACTGAAGCTTTCTTT. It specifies CASSSTGTEAFF.

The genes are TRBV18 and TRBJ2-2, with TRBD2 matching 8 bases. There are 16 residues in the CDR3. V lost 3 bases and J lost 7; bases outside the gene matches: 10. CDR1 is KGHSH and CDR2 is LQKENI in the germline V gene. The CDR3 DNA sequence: TGTGCCAGCTCACCCGGTACTAGCGGAAACGGCGGGGAGCTGTTTTTT. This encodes CASSPGTSGNGGELFF.

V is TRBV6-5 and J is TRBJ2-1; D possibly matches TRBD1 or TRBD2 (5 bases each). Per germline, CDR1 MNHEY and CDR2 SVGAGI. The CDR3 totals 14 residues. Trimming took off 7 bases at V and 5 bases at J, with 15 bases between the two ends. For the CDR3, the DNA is TGTGCCAGCACACGAACCGGGACCAACAATGAGCAGTTCTTC. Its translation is CASTRTGTNNEQFF.

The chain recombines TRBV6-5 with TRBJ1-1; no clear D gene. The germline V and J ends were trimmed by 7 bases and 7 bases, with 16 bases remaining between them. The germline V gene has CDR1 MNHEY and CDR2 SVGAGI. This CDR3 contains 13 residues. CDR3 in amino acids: CASTWERAFEAFF. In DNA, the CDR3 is TGTGCCAGCACCTGGGAAAGGGCCTTTGAAGCTTTCTTT.

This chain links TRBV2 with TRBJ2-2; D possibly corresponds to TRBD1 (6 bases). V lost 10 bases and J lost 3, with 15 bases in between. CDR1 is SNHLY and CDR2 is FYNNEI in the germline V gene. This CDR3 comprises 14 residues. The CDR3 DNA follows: TGTGCCATTACCCGAGGGGGATACACCGGGGAGCTGTTTTTT. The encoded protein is CAITRGGYTGELFF.

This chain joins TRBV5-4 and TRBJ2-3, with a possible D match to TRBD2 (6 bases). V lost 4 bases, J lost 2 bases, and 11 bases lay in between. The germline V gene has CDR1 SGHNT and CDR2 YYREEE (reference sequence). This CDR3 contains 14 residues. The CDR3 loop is CASSRGSDTDTQYF. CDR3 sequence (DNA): TGTGCCAGCAGCCGGGGGAGTGACACAGATACGCAGTATTTT.

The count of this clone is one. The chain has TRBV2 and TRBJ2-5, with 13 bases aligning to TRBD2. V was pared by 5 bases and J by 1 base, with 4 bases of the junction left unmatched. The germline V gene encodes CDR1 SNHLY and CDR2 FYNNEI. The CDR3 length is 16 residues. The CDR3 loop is CASSSGTSGAQETQYF. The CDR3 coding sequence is TGTGCCAGCAGTTCCGGGACTAGCGGGGCCCAAGAGACCCAGTACTTC.

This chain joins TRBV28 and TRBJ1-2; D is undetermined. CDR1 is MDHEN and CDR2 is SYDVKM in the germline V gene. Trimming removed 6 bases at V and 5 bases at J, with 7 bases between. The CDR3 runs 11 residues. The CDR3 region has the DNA TGTGCCAGCAGCCAACGGTATGGCTACACCTTC. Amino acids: CASSQRYGYTF.

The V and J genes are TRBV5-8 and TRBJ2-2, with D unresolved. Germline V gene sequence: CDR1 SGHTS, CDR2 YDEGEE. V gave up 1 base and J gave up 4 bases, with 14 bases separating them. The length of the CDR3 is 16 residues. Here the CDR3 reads CASSLFLGVITGELFF. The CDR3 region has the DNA TGTGCCAGCAGCTTGTTTCTTGGGGTAATCACCGGGGAGCTGTTTTTT. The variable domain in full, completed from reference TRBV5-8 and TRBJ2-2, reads EAGVTQSPTHLIKTRGQQATLRCSPISGHTSVYWYQQALGLGLQFLLWYDEGEERNRGNFPPRFSGRQFPNYSSELNVNALELEDSALYLCASSLFLGVITGELFFGEGSRLTVL.

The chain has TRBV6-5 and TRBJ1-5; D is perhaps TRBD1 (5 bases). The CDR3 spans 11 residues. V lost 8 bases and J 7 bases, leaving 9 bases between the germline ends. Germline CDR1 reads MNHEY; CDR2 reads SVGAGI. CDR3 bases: TGTGCCAGCTGGGACGGACAGCCCCAGCATTTT. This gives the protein CASWDGQPQHF.

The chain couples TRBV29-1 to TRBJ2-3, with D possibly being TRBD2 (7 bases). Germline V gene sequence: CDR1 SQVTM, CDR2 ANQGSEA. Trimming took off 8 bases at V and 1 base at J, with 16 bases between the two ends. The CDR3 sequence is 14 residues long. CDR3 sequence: CSIAKGGGTDTQYF. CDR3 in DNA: TGCAGCATAGCTAAGGGGGGGGGCACAGATACGCAGTATTTT.

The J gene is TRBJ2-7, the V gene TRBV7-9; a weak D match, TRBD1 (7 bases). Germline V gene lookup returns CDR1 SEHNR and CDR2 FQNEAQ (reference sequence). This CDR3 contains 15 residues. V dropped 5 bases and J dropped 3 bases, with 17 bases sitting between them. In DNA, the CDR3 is TGTGCCAGCAGCCAGGGGGAACCGGGACTCTACGAGCAGTACTTC. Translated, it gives CASSQGEPGLYEQYF.

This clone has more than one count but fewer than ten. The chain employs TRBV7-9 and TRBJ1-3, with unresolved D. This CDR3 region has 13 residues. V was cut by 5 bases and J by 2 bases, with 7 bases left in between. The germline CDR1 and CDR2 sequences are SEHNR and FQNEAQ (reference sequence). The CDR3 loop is CASSVYAGNTIYF. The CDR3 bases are TGTGCCAGCAGCGTGTATGCTGGAAACACCATATATTTT. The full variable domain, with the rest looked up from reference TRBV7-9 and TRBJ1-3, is DTGVSQNPRHKITKRGQNVTFRCDPISEHNRLYWYRQTLGQGPEFLTYFQNEAQLEKSRLLSDRFSAERPKGSFSTLEIQRTEQGDSAMYLCASSVYAGNTIYFGEGSWLTVV.

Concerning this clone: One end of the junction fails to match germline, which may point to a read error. CDR3 DNA sequence: TGTGCCACCAGTGAGTCGATACAGGGTTTACCGGGCAATCAGCCCCAGCATTTT. Residues: CATSESIQGLPGNQPQHF. The rearrangement uses TRBV10-3 and TRBJ1-5; possible D gene TRBD1, 6 bases. The germline gives CDR1 ENHRY, CDR2 SYGVKD. The CDR3 has 18 amino acids.

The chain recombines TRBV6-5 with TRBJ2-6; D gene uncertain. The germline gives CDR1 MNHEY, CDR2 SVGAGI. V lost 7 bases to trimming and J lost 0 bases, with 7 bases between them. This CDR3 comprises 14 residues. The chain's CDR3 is CASNRDSGANVLTF. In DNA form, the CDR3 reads TGTGCCAGCAATCGAGACTCTGGGGCCAACGTCCTGACTTTC.